This entry describes one TCR beta chain. This sample was taken from a study of blood T cell repertoires in COVID-19. Here immunoSEQ multiplex PCR was the method, and the copy in TCRdb shows in-frame clones only, minus some. The sample has 78,000 or so clones; approximately 89% are singletons. This CDR3 has 15 residues. V was cut by 6 bases and J by 6 bases, with 19 bases left in between. CDR1 and CDR2 from the germline V gene are SGHTS and YDEGEE. The chain has TRBV5-8 and TRBJ1-5; D call uncertain. The clonotype originates from a man in his forties or fifties with active or convalescent COVID-19. Sequences were obtained from peripheral blood. The CDR3 here is CASTHRLGVSQPQHF. The CDR3 DNA is TGTGCCAGCACCCATAGGCTAGGAGTTAGTCAGCCCCAGCATTTT.